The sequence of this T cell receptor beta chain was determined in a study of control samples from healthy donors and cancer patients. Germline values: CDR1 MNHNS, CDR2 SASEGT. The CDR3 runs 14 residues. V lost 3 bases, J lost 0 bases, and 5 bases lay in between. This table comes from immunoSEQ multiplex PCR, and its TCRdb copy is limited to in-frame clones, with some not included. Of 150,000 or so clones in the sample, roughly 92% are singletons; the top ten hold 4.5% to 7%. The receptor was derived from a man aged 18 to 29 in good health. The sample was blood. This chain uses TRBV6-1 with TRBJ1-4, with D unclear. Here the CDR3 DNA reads TGTGCCAGCAGTGATTATACAACTAATGAAAAACTGTTTTTT. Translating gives CASSDYTTNEKLFF.